This section outlines one T cell receptor (beta chain) sequence together with its context. Antigen specificity is unknown. An absence of ophthalmopathy progression within 18 months meant stable Graves' hyperthyroidism. Patients showing uncontrolled infection, other autoimmune disease, pregnancy or lactation were ineligible. This sample stems from a study of T cells in Graves' hyperthyroidism and ophthalmopathy. The study, taken as a whole, reports: Most thyroid-expanded clonotypes above 0.001 were also found in blood. A 13 V-J model separated ophthalmopathy from stable hyperthyroidism.

TCR beta CDR3 sequences were amplified from RNA transcripts. The TCR CDR3 first-round RT-PCR relied on the HTBI primer set. One entry per CDR3 protein results from TCRdb running MiXCR on the multiplex PCR reads. The sample contains 610,000 or so distinct CDR3 sequences, just over 45% of which appear only once. Per the germline V gene, CDR1 is ENHRY and CDR2 is SYGVKD. Deletions cut 4 bases from V and 11 bases from J, with 15 bases between. There are 13 residues in the CDR3. The source is a woman between 18 and 29 years old with Graves' hyperthyroidism. The V and J genes are TRBV10-3 and TRBJ1-5; TRBD1 might be the D (5 bases). Sequencing was carried out using peripheral blood or thyroid tissue (not recorded which). CDR3: CAISGGPQETQHF. The CDR3 DNA reads TGTGCCATCAGTGGGGGACCTCAAGAGACCCAGCATTTT.